These T cell receptor beta chains were read from a single sample in a study of blood T cell repertoires in COVID-19. Method: immunoSEQ multiplex PCR; TCRdb's copy keeps in-frame clones and lacks some. The sample records some 140,000 clones, roughly 78% being singletons. The sequenced sample consisted of peripheral blood. These receptors were obtained from a man older than 75 with acute or convalescent COVID-19. Both conserved end residues are part of each CDR3. The order of the fields is CDR3 DNA, CDR3 protein, V gene, J gene, D gene, clone size. A D gene is named only where the DNA matches it firmly. Not every row has a clone size; where given, it reads once, few, many or a size class.

DNA: TGTGCCAGCAGACGCGCGACAGATCAGCCCCAGCATTTT
CDR3: CASRRATDQPQHF
V: TRBV7-2
J: TRBJ1-5
D: .
size: .

DNA: TGTGCCAGCAGCAAACAGGGGAACACTGAAGCTTTCTTT
CDR3: CASSKQGNTEAFF
V: TRBV7-2
J: TRBJ1-1
D: .
size: .

DNA: TGTGCCACCGCCCGCGGACAGGGCACCGGGGAGCTGTTTTTT
CDR3: CATARGQGTGELFF
V: TRBV24-1
J: TRBJ2-2
D: TRBD1
size: once

DNA: TGTGCCAGTAGTATGGCCCCCTATCAGGCAGAGTTCTTC
CDR3: CASSMAPYQAEFF
V: TRBV19
J: TRBJ2-1
D: .
size: .

DNA: TGTGCCAGCAGCTTAGGAGGGGGGGCTGGAGAGACCCAGTACTTC
CDR3: CASSLGGGAGETQYF
V: TRBV11-2
J: TRBJ2-5
D: .
size: .

DNA: TGTGCCAGCAGTGCAGGGGGACAGGCTAACTATGGCTACACCTTC
CDR3: CASSAGGQANYGYTF
V: TRBV27
J: TRBJ1-2
D: TRBD1
size: .

DNA: TGTGCCAGCAGTGAGGGCAGTTACAATGAGCAGTTCTTC
CDR3: CASSEGSYNEQFF
V: TRBV2
J: TRBJ2-1
D: .
size: few

DNA: TGTGCCAGCTCACCACCCCCCACAGGAGAGACCCAGTACTTC
CDR3: CASSPPPTGETQYF
V: TRBV18
J: TRBJ2-5
D: .
size: .

DNA: TGTGCCAGCCGGACTAGCGGTGGGGAGACCCAGTACTTC
CDR3: CASRTSGGETQYF
V: TRBV12-3/TRBV12-4
J: TRBJ2-5
D: TRBD2
size: .

DNA: TGTGCCAGCAGTTTACAAGGAGACTATGGCTACACCTTC
CDR3: CASSLQGDYGYTF
V: TRBV12-3/TRBV12-4
J: TRBJ1-2
D: .
size: .

DNA: TGTGCCAGCAGCCAACACTACGAGCAGTACTTC
CDR3: CASSQHYEQYF
V: TRBV14
J: TRBJ2-7
D: .
size: .

DNA: TGTGCCAGCAGTTCGGACAGGGGGAGCTCCTACAATGAGCAGTTCTTC
CDR3: CASSSDRGSSYNEQFF
V: TRBV28
J: TRBJ2-1
D: TRBD1
size: few

DNA: TGTGCCAGCAGCCAATGGGCAGGCTCTGGGGCCAACGTCCTGACTTTC
CDR3: CASSQWAGSGANVLTF
V: TRBV3-1/TRBV3-2
J: TRBJ2-6
D: .
size: .

DNA: TGTGCCAGCAGCTTTTGGGGGGGGTTATCCGATACGCAGTATTTT
CDR3: CASSFWGGLSDTQYF
V: TRBV5-4
J: TRBJ2-3
D: TRBD2
size: .

DNA: TGCGCCAGCAGTGAGTCGTCAGGGGGCTCGGGGACCCAGTACTTC
CDR3: CASSESSGGSGTQYF
V: TRBV10-1
J: TRBJ2-5
D: TRBD1
size: .

DNA: TGTGCCAGCAGTGTAGAGGGAAAGTCGTCACCCCTCCACTTT
CDR3: CASSVEGKSSPLHF
V: TRBV2
J: TRBJ1-6
D: .
size: .

DNA: TGCGCCAGCAGCCAAGACAGTTACAATGAGCAGTTCTTC
CDR3: CASSQDSYNEQFF
V: TRBV4-1
J: TRBJ2-1
D: .
size: .

DNA: TGTGCCAGCAGCCTACTAGCGGGCCAGGAGACCCAGTACTTC
CDR3: CASSLLAGQETQYF
V: TRBV5-4
J: TRBJ2-5
D: TRBD2
size: .

DNA: TGTGCCAGCAGCTGGACTGGGCCGACCGGGGAGCTGTTTTTT
CDR3: CASSWTGPTGELFF
V: TRBV6-6
J: TRBJ2-2
D: .
size: few

DNA: TGTGCCAGCAGCACACGACTAGGGCCCCAGCATTTT
CDR3: CASSTRLGPQHF
V: TRBV7-2
J: TRBJ1-5
D: .
size: .

DNA: TGCGCCAGCAAAGTGAGGTCGCAAGAGACCCAGTACTTC
CDR3: CASKVRSQETQYF
V: TRBV5-1
J: TRBJ2-5
D: .
size: .

DNA: TGTGCCAGCAGCCAGGGTAGTCAGCCCCAGCATTTT
CDR3: CASSQGSQPQHF
V: TRBV12-3/TRBV12-4
J: TRBJ1-5
D: .
size: .